This entry lists 18 T cell receptor beta chains sequenced from one sample in a study of CD8+ T cells in alopecia areata (dated by TCRdb to between 2018 and 2020). Libraries came from the immunoSEQ multiplex PCR assay. RNA was extracted from all samples and reverse transcribed into cDNA, which served as template for TCR sequencing. TCRdb re-hosts the immuneACCESS table, in-frame sequences only. Its copies lack some clones; in the studies checked, an unresolved V gene accounts for under half of them, and the cause for the rest is not known. Here the sample has approximately 210,000 clones; approximately 72% occur a single time. Around 1.2% of the sample lies in the top ten. The treatment or condition label corresponds to: oral pan-JAK inhibitor, 5-10 mg twice daily. Sequenced material: CD4+ T cells sorted from blood, taken at approximately week 44, from a patient treated with tofacitinib. Receptor source: a human donor with alopecia areata.

The V gene is TRBV2, the J gene TRBJ2-1; D unresolved. The CDR3 loop spans 11 amino acids. Germline CDR1 and CDR2: SNHLY and FYNNEI. The V and J ends lost 4 bases and 6 bases respectively, with 4 bases between them. CDR3 region: CASSVFNEQFF. CDR3 nucleotide sequence: TGTGCCAGCAGTGTTTTCAATGAGCAGTTCTTC.

There are a few counts of this clone. The chain uses TRBV14 and TRBJ2-3; TRBD2 agrees at 7 bases. The V gene end was trimmed by 7 bases and the J gene end by 0 bases; junction bases not matched to a gene: 7. The CDR3 sequence is 15 residues long. Germline assignment: CDR1 SGHDN and CDR2 FVKESK. In DNA form, the CDR3 reads TGTGCCAGCAAAGGCGGGGGACTTAGCACAGATACGCAGTATTTT. Its translation: CASKGGGLSTDTQYF.

The V and J genes are TRBV29-1 and TRBJ1-2; 10 bases are shared with TRBD1. This CDR3 region has 13 residues. CDR1 is SQVTM and CDR2 is ANQGSEA in the germline V gene. The V gene end was trimmed by 5 bases and the J gene end by 7 bases; junction bases not matched to a gene: 7. The CDR3 loop reads CSVRDRGVLGYTF. As DNA, the CDR3 is TGCAGCGTTCGGGACAGGGGAGTACTTGGCTACACCTTC.

The J gene is TRBJ2-5, the V gene TRBV2; D is uncertain. Per the germline V gene, CDR1 is SNHLY and CDR2 is FYNNEI. V was clipped by 6 bases and J by 7 bases, with 33 bases between them. The CDR3 runs to 19 residues. CDR3 sequence: CASSKESPATVALRGTQYF. The DNA of the CDR3 is TGTGCCAGCAGCAAAGAGAGTCCCGCTACTGTCGCGCTAAGAGGGACCCAGTACTTC.

This clone occurred once. The chain combines TRBV29-1 with TRBJ1-1; unclear D gene. The CDR3 runs to 12 residues. Germline lookup yields CDR1 SQVTM and CDR2 ANQGSEA. Trimming removed 6 bases at V and 1 base at J, with 9 bases between. The CDR3 DNA follows: TGCAGCGTCCATCGTACGAACACTGAAGCTTTCTTT. This translates into CSVHRTNTEAFF.

V and J are TRBV30 and TRBJ1-1; no clear D. The V end was cut by 1 base, the J end by 4 bases, with 13 bases between. The CDR3 runs to 14 residues. Per germline, CDR1 GTSNPN and CDR2 SVGIG (reference sequence). The CDR3 DNA follows: TGTGCCTGGAGTGAGGTTGTGGGTGCCACTGAAGCTTTCTTT. This encodes CAWSEVVGATEAFF.

The chain carries TRBV25-1 and TRBJ2-5; D not resolved. V was clipped by 3 bases and J by 5 bases, with 7 bases between them. The CDR3 has 12 residues. The germline gives CDR1 MGHDK, CDR2 SYGVNS. The CDR3 sequence: CASSEVPETQYF. CDR3 DNA: TGTGCCAGCAGTGAGGTTCCTGAGACCCAGTACTTC.

Only a few counts were recorded for this clone. This chain joins TRBV29-1 and TRBJ2-7; weak D call: TRBD1 (6 bases). CDR3 length equals 15 residues. Trimming took 0 bases from V and 0 from J, leaving 12 bases between them. Germline CDR1 reads SQVTM; CDR2 reads ANQGSEA. The CDR3 is CSVEDLDRHSYEQYF. The CDR3 bases are TGCAGCGTTGAAGACTTAGACAGGCACTCCTACGAGCAGTACTTC.

This clone was seen just once. This chain's CDR3 is CASSPGAGWAFF. The CDR3 DNA is TGCGCCAGCAGCCCAGGGGCAGGGTGGGCTTTCTTT. The chain combines TRBV5-1 with TRBJ1-1; D is possibly TRBD1 (6 bases). This CDR3 is 12 amino acids long. Germline-derived CDR1 and CDR2 are SGHRS and YFSETQ. V dropped 4 bases and J dropped 11 bases, with 15 bases sitting between them.

This clone has only one observation. The CDR3 DNA is TGTGCCAGCTCACCTGTGGTTTTCGATGAGCAGTTCTTC. This encodes CASSPVVFDEQFF. The chain joins TRBV18 to TRBJ2-1, with D unresolved. Germline CDR1 reads KGHSH; CDR2 reads LQKENI. The CDR3 runs to 13 residues. Trimming stripped 3 bases from V and 8 bases from J, with 11 bases between.

The chain recombines TRBV29-1 with TRBJ2-7; D possibly uses TRBD1 or TRBD2 (6 bases each). Per the germline V gene, CDR1 is SQVTM and CDR2 is ANQGSEA. The length of the CDR3 is 14 residues. V lost 5 bases and J 8 bases, leaving 22 bases between the germline ends. CDR3 sequence: CSVNLPGQGGQQYF. The CDR3 region has the DNA TGCAGCGTTAATTTACCGGGACAAGGAGGGCAGCAGTACTTC.

The table lists this clone with a few counts. The gene calls are TRBV13 and TRBJ1-6; 9 bases are a match to TRBD1. CDR3 size: 20 residues. The ends lost 2 bases at V and 0 bases at J; junction bases unmatched: 11. Germline values: CDR1 PRHDT, CDR2 FYEKMQ (reference sequence). The CDR3 loop is CASSLYRRTGASSYNSPLHF. CDR3 nucleotides: TGTGCCAGCAGCTTATACCGGCGGACAGGGGCGAGCTCCTATAATTCACCCCTCCACTTT.

This rearrangement joins TRBV20-1 to TRBJ1-2; TRBD1 aligns across 9 bases. The CDR3 covers 11 residues. Germline assignment: CDR1 DFQATT and CDR2 SNEGSKA (reference sequence). CDR3 DNA sequence: TGCAGCCCGGACAGGGGAGATGGCTACACCTTC. Amino acids: CSPDRGDGYTF.

The chain carries TRBV6-5 and TRBJ1-1, with a tentative D call TRBD1 (5 bases). Germline CDR1 reads MNHEY; CDR2 reads SVGAGI. V lost 6 bases, J lost 5 bases, and 10 bases lay in between. This CDR3 is 12 amino acids long. CDR3 amino acids: CASSRDLTEAFF. For the CDR3, the DNA is TGTGCCAGCAGCAGGGACTTGACTGAAGCTTTCTTT.

The rearrangement links TRBV30 to TRBJ2-6; 9 nucleotides line up with TRBD1. This CDR3 spans 17 amino acids. CDR1 and CDR2 (germline): GTSNPN, SVGIG (reference sequence). The trim removed 3 bases at V and 2 bases at J, leaving 8 bases unmatched. Here the CDR3 DNA reads TGTGCCTGGAGAGAGCTTACAGGGGGCGCTGGGGCCAACGTCCTGACTTTC. This sequence encodes CAWRELTGGAGANVLTF.

This sequence joins TRBV5-1 and TRBJ1-2; D uncertain. The CDR3 is made up of 13 amino acids. Germline CDR1 SGHRS, CDR2 YFSETQ. V was shortened by 4 bases and J by 4 bases, with 11 bases between the two germline ends. CDR3: CASSARSRYGYTF. The DNA for the CDR3 is TGCGCCAGCAGCGCGAGGAGTCGCTATGGCTACACCTTC.

The CDR3 nucleotides read TGTGCCAGCAGCGTAGGCGACATGAATTCACCCCTCCACTTT. It yields the protein CASSVGDMNSPLHF. This chain connects TRBV9 to TRBJ1-6, with D uncertain. The CDR3 is 14 amino acids. Germline loops: CDR1 SGDLS, CDR2 YYNGEE. Deletions cut 0 bases from V and 7 bases from J, with 8 bases between.

The CDR3 DNA reads as TGTGCCATCAGTGCTTACACCTCTGGGGCCAACGTCCTGACTTTC. It yields the protein CAISAYTSGANVLTF. The V call is TRBV10-3, the J call TRBJ2-6; D call uncertain. The V end lost 4 bases, the J end lost 0 bases, and 7 bases lay between the germline ends. CDR1 is ENHRY, CDR2 SYGVKD, per germline. The CDR3 runs to 15 residues.